The clone carrying this T cell receptor beta chain was seen only once. Its antigen is not identified. Each patient experienced a relapse that followed autologous stem cell transplantation, and brentuximab vedotin exposure varied. Sequencing used immunoSEQ multiplex PCR; TCRdb keeps in-frame clones, though not all of them. This table holds some 90,000 clones, around 90% found once. The sample originates from a study of PD-1 blockade in classical Hodgkin lymphoma. About the research overall: A 3 mg/kg intravenous dose of nivolumab was received by patients every 2 weeks. General observations from the study: It was CD4+ TCR diversity, not CD8+, that rose significantly by C4D1. Complete responders' diversity at baseline resembled that of newly diagnosed patients.

V was pared by 5 bases and J by 6 bases, with 5 bases of the junction left unmatched. The CDR3 extends over 15 amino acids. Germline-derived CDR1 and CDR2 are SEHNR and FQNEAQ (reference sequence). This specimen was peripheral blood mononuclear cells (PBMCs), taken before the second cycle of nivolumab. The origin of this receptor is a human donor with classical Hodgkin lymphoma. The rearrangement joins TRBV7-9 to TRBJ2-2; 11 bases match TRBD1. Written as DNA, the CDR3 is TGTGCCAGCAGCACGGGACAGGGGGAGTCCGGGGAGCTGTTTTTT. Encoded protein: CASSTGQGESGELFF.